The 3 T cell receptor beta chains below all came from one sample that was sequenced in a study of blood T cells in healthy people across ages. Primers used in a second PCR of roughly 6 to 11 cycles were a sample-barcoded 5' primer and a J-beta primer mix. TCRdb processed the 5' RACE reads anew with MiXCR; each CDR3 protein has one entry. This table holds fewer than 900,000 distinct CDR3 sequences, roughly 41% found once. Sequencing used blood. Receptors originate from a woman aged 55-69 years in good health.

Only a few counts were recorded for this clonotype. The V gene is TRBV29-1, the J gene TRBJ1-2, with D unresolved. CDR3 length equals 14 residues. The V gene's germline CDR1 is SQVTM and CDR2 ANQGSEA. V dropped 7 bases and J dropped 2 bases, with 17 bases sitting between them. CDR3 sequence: CSADPQGLNYGYTF. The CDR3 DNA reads TGCAGCGCCGACCCCCAAGGATTGAACTATGGCTACACCTTC.

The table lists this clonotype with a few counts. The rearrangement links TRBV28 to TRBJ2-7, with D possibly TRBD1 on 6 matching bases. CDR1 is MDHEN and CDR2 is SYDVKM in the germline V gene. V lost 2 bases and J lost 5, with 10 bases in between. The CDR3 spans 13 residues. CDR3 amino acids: CASSLEGTHEQYF. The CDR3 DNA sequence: TGTGCCAGCAGTTTAGAGGGGACACACGAGCAGTACTTC.

Here the CDR3 reads CASSVVEGHGYTF. CDR3 bases: TGTGCCAGCAGTGTAGTGGAGGGCCATGGCTACACCTTC. This rearrangement joins TRBV6-1 to TRBJ1-2; D call uncertain. This CDR3 is 13 amino acids long. The V gene's germline CDR1 is MNHNS and CDR2 SASEGT. The V end was cut by 4 bases, the J end by 6 bases, with 12 bases between.